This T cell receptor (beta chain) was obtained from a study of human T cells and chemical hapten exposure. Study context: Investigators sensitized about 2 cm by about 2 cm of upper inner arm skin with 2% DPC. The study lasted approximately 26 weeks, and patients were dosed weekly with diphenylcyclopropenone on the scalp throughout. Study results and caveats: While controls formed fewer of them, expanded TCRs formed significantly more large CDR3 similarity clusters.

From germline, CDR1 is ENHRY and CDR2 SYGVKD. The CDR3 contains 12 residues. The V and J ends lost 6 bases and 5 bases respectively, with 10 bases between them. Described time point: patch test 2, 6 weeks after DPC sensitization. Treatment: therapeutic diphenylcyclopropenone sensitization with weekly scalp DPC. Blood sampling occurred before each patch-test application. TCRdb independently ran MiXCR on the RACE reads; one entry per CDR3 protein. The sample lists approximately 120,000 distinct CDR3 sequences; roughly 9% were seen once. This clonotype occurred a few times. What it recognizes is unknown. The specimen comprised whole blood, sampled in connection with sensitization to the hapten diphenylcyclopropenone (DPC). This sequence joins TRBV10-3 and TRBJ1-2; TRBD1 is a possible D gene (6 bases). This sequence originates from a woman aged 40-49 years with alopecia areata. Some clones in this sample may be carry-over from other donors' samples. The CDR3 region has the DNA TGTGCCATCAGCGGACAGACTTATGGCTACACCTTC. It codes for CAISGQTYGYTF.